This T cell receptor beta chain was sequenced for a study of T-cell reconstitution after alpha-beta-depleted transplantation in children. Library preparation (for TCRbeta) was performed with unique molecular identifiers. TCRdb passed the PCR reads through MiXCR, listing each CDR3 protein once. The sample lists under 350,000 distinct CDR3 sequences; about 10% were seen once. A few counts support this clonotype. The germline V and J ends were trimmed by 0 bases and 6 bases, with 11 bases remaining between them. Germline assignment: CDR1 LNHNV and CDR2 YYDKDF (reference sequence). CDR3 length: 15 amino acids.

This rearrangement joins TRBV15 to TRBJ1-4, with D perhaps TRBD1 (5 bases). This clonotype was obtained from a human donor who donated a stem cell graft to a child with SCID. The specimen comprised PBMCs from the stem cell graft donor, sampled from the stem cell graft. CDR3 DNA: TGTGCCACCAGCAGAGATTTGGACACGGATGAAAAACTGTTTTTT. Translation gives CATSRDLDTDEKLFF.